Here is one T cell receptor (beta chain) with its context. Antigen specificity is unknown. This entry belongs to a study of OX40 agonist ivuxolimab in advanced cancers. Study details: Participants, 80% to 90% male, averaged about 56 years of age, ranging from about 20 to 80.

Unmatched junction bases numbered 3, after V lost 1 base and J lost 7 bases. The CDR3 runs to 14 residues. Germline assignment: CDR1 SGHDT and CDR2 YYEEEE. Only in-frame clones appear in the TCRdb table, and some are missing; sequencing was by immunoSEQ multiplex PCR. The sample lists tens of thousands of clones, about 80% occurring once. Study conclusions and caveats: At doses 0.1 to 3.0 mg/kg, CD4+ and CD8+ clones expanded.

The sample consisted of CD4+ or CD8+ T cells sorted from blood, taken in a trial of the OX40 agonist ivuxolimab. The rearrangement links TRBV5-6 to TRBJ1-5; 9 bases are a match to TRBD1. This TCR was recovered from an adult with an advanced solid tumor such as melanoma, head and neck, liver or kidney cancer. The CDR3 here is CASSLYRGPQPQHF. The CDR3 DNA is TGTGCCAGCAGCTTGTACAGGGGGCCACAGCCCCAGCATTTT.